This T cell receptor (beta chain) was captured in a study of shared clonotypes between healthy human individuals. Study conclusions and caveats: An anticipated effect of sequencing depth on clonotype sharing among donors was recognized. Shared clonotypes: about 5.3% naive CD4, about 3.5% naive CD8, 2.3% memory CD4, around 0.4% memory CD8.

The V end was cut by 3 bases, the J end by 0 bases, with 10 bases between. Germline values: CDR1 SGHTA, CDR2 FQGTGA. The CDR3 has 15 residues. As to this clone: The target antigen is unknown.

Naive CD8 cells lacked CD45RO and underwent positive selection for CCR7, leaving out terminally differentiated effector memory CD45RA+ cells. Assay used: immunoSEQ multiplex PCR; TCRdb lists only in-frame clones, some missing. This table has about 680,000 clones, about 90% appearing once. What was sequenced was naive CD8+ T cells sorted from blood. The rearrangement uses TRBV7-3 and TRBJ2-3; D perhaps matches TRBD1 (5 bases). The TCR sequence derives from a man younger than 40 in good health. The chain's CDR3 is CASSFDRTSTDTQYF. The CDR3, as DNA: TGTGCCAGCAGCTTTGACAGAACTAGCACAGATACGCAGTATTTT.